One and the same sample provided the 20 T cell receptor beta chains below, sequenced in a study of T-cell reconstitution after alpha-beta-depleted transplantation in children. Unique molecular identifiers were incorporated when the TCRbeta library was constructed. TCRdb reprocessed the PCR reads with MiXCR, giving one entry per CDR3 protein. Here the sample spans fewer than 500,000 distinct CDR3 sequences, roughly 44% being singletons. The source material was PBMCs, sampled before TCRalphabeta/CD19-depleted stem cell transplant. The receptors here all came from a girl aged 2 to 10 with aplastic anemia, due to receive a stem cell transplant.

The chain employs TRBV7-3 and TRBJ2-5; TRBD2 matches 10 bases. This CDR3 is 15 amino acids long. From germline, CDR1 is SGHTA and CDR2 FQGTGA. The V segment lost 6 bases and the J segment 5 bases; nucleotides outside the gene matches: 9. CDR3 sequence reads: CASSRTSGMLETQYF. CDR3 nucleotides: TGTGCCAGCAGTCGCACTAGCGGGATGTTGGAGACCCAGTACTTC.

The chain is built from TRBV10-3 and TRBJ2-5, with TRBD2 matching 13 bases. CDR3 length: 15 amino acids. From germline, CDR1 is ENHRY and CDR2 SYGVKD. V was pared by 10 bases and J by 2 bases, with 7 bases of the junction left unmatched. The DNA for the CDR3 is TGTGCCACCAACCCGGGACTAGCGGGGCAAGAGACCCAGTACTTC. Translating gives CATNPGLAGQETQYF.

Only one count was recorded for this clonotype. This chain uses TRBV12-3 or TRBV12-4 with TRBJ1-1; D not certain. Trimming shortened V by 3 bases and J by 2 bases, and 10 bases separated the two germline ends. The CDR3 runs to 14 residues. Written as DNA, the CDR3 is TGTGCCAGCAGTTTTGTCGCTCTCAACACTGAAGCTTTCTTT. Its translation is CASSFVALNTEAFF.

This clonotype was seen a handful of times. The chain joins TRBV5-1 to TRBJ2-1; 9 nucleotides agree with TRBD2. This CDR3 has 18 amino acids. Germline-derived CDR1 and CDR2 are SGHRS and YFSETQ. J was trimmed by 6 bases and V by 1 base; bases with no gene match: 14. In nucleotides, the CDR3 is TGCGCCAGCAGCTTGACAGGTCCCTCTAGCGGGATCGGCAATGAGCAGTTCTTC. Translating gives CASSLTGPSSGIGNEQFF.

This sequence joins TRBV12-3 or TRBV12-4 and TRBJ2-3; 8 nucleotides match TRBD1. This CDR3 region has 16 residues. The junction had 6 bases not matched to a gene; V was cut back by 4 bases and J by 0 bases. The CDR3 DNA reads TGTGCCAGCAGTTGGGACAGGTCGACTAGCACAGATACGCAGTATTTT. It specifies CASSWDRSTSTDTQYF.

This clonotype has a count of ten or more. The chain employs TRBV28 and TRBJ1-5; D is undetermined. Germline-derived CDR1 and CDR2 are MDHEN and SYDVKM. V was pared by 3 bases and J by 2 bases, with 14 bases between. The CDR3 spans 16 residues. DNA for the CDR3: TGTGCCAGCAGTTTGATGCTGGGTGTGCGCAATCAGCCCCAGCATTTT. Translated, it gives CASSLMLGVRNQPQHF.

The table lists this clonotype with a few counts. At one end, the junction sequence differs from germline, possibly due to a read error. The chain uses TRBV5-1 and TRBJ2-1; 11 bases fit TRBD1. Germline V gene sequence: CDR1 SGHRS, CDR2 YFSETQ. CDR3 length equals 12 residues. The CDR3 spells CASSSPGTGGIF. In DNA form, the CDR3 reads TGCGCCAGCAGCTCCCCCGGGACAGGGGGGATCTTC.

The J gene is TRBJ1-3, the V gene TRBV30; D perhaps matches TRBD1 (5 bases). Germline lookup yields CDR1 GTSNPN and CDR2 SVGIG (reference sequence). Trimming stripped 0 bases from V and 0 bases from J, with 6 bases between. CDR3 length equals 14 residues. CDR3 in amino acids: CAWSVGTSGNTIYF. The CDR3 nucleotides read TGTGCCTGGAGTGTAGGGACCTCTGGAAACACCATATATTTT.

In this sample, this clonotype turned up a few times. The genes are TRBV6-1 and TRBJ2-5; perhaps TRBD2 as D (6 bases). Trimming stripped 8 bases from V and 7 bases from J, with 20 bases between. The germline V gene encodes CDR1 MNHNS and CDR2 SASEGT. The CDR3 contains 14 residues. The CDR3 nucleotides are TGTGCCAGCGGGGTCGCTAGCGCCCGAGGGACCCAGTACTTC. Its protein is CASGVASARGTQYF.

This clonotype occurred a few times. This rearrangement joins TRBV27 to TRBJ2-1; D possibly matches TRBD1 or TRBD2 (5 bases each). Germline CDR1 and CDR2: MNHEY and SMNVEV (reference sequence). This CDR3 spans 13 amino acids. The V gene lost 3 bases and the J gene lost 7 bases, with 10 bases spanning the gap. The CDR3 here is CASSFRDVNEQFF. The CDR3 bases are TGTGCCAGCAGTTTCCGGGACGTAAATGAGCAGTTCTTC.

Only a few counts were recorded for this clonotype. V usage is TRBV20-1 and J usage is TRBJ2-3; the D gene is possibly TRBD2 (5 bases). Germline loops: CDR1 DFQATT, CDR2 SNEGSKA (reference sequence). V was trimmed by 0 bases and J by 0 bases, leaving 10 bases between them. This CDR3 is built from 15 residues. CDR3 DNA: TGCAGTGCTAGAGATCCAGCGGCTAGCACAGATACGCAGTATTTT. It encodes CSARDPAASTDTQYF.

The table lists this clonotype with many counts. This chain joins TRBV28 and TRBJ2-7; D is unresolved. With 10 bases removed from V and 0 bases from J, the gap between germline ends came to 19 bases. Looked up from germline, CDR1 is MDHEN and CDR2 is SYDVKM. CDR3 length: 15 amino acids. The CDR3 sequence: CAIMPRIVSSYEQYF. The CDR3 region has the DNA TGTGCCATCATGCCACGAATAGTGAGCTCCTACGAGCAGTACTTC. Full variable domain (rest looked up from reference TRBV28 and TRBJ2-7): DVKVTQSSRYLVKRTGEKVFLECVQDMDHENMFWYRQDPGLGLRLIYFSYDVKMKEKGDIPEGYSVSREKKERFSLILESASTNQTSMYLCAIMPRIVSSYEQYFGPGTRLTVT.

In this sample, this clonotype turned up a few times. The chain couples TRBV7-2 to TRBJ2-7; TRBD2 matches at 10 bases. J gave up 5 bases and V 6 bases, and 7 bases lay outside the gene matches. Germline CDR1 is SGHTA and CDR2 is FQGNSA. The CDR3 extends over 14 amino acids. The CDR3 here is CASRPGTSVDEQYF. The CDR3 nucleotides are TGTGCCAGCAGACCCGGGACTAGCGTCGACGAGCAGTACTTC. The variable domain in full, completed from reference TRBV7-2 and TRBJ2-7, reads GAGVSQSPSNKVTEKGKDVELRCDPISGHTALYWYRQSLGQGLEFLIYFQGNSAPDKSGLPSDRFSAERTGGSVSTLTIQRTQQEDSAVYLCASRPGTSVDEQYFGPGTRLTVT.

The sample holds a few counts of this clonotype. J is TRBJ1-2 and V is TRBV27, with TRBD1 as a possible D gene (5 bases). The CDR3 has 18 residues. Germline V gives CDR1 MNHEY, CDR2 SMNVEV (reference sequence). Trimming removed 6 bases at V and 6 bases at J, with 29 bases between. The CDR3 region is CASRPNLDLVTVQHGYTF. The CDR3 region has the DNA TGTGCCAGCAGACCAAACCTAGACCTGGTGACAGTTCAACATGGCTACACCTTC.

This clonotype was seen a few times. The chain has TRBV10-3 and TRBJ2-3; D is uncertain. Trimming pared 0 bases from V and 6 bases from J, leaving 4 bases between. CDR1 ENHRY and CDR2 SYGVKD come from the germline V gene. The CDR3 totals 12 residues. The CDR3 protein is CAISESWDTQYF. CDR3 nucleotide sequence: TGTGCCATCAGTGAGTCGTGGGATACGCAGTATTTT.

The chain is built from TRBV2 and TRBJ2-7, with D possibly matching TRBD1 (5 bases). Germline CDR1 reads SNHLY; CDR2 reads FYNNEI. Trimming removed 3 bases at V and 7 bases at J, with 16 bases between. The CDR3 length is 14 residues. CDR3: CASSEEPQAEEQYF. In DNA, the CDR3 is TGTGCCAGCAGTGAGGAGCCACAGGCGGAAGAGCAGTACTTC.

The gene calls are TRBV20-1 and TRBJ1-1, with 7 nucleotides matching TRBD1. CDR1 and CDR2 from the germline V gene are DFQATT and SNEGSKA (reference sequence). The CDR3 runs to 14 residues. Germline trimming cut 6 bases from V and 1 base from J; bases unmatched to any gene: 8. CDR3 coding DNA: TGCAGTGCGAACAAACAGGGGACGAACACTGAAGCTTTCTTT. It translates to CSANKQGTNTEAFF.

The chain couples TRBV12-3 or TRBV12-4 to TRBJ1-5, with D tentatively TRBD1 (5 bases). V was clipped by 5 bases and J by 4 bases, with 9 bases between them. This CDR3 comprises 13 residues. The CDR3: CASSPPGNQPQHF. The CDR3 coding sequence is TGTGCCAGCAGTCCTCCAGGGAATCAGCCCCAGCATTTT.

For the CDR3, the DNA is TGTGCCAGCAGTTTGGTGGGAGTAGCCAAAAACATTCAGTACTTC. It encodes CASSLVGVAKNIQYF. The chain carries TRBV28 and TRBJ2-4; possible D gene TRBD2, 5 bases. CDR3 size: 15 residues. Germline values: CDR1 MDHEN, CDR2 SYDVKM. The V gene lost 3 bases and the J gene lost 0 bases, with 9 bases spanning the gap.

The table lists this clonotype with many counts. The rearrangement links TRBV3-1 to TRBJ1-2, with unresolved D. The CDR3 contains 16 residues. Germline lookup yields CDR1 LGHDT and CDR2 YNNKEL (reference sequence). V was pared by 3 bases and J by 0 bases, with 14 bases between. CDR3 region: CASSQSSLRANYGYTF. For the CDR3, the DNA is TGTGCCAGCAGCCAGTCCTCTCTCCGGGCTAACTATGGCTACACCTTC.